The 18 T cell receptor beta chains reported below all come from one sample, sequenced in a study of beta chain features in type 1 diabetes. Since all of the isolated RNA was reverse transcribed, expressed TCRB transcripts were what got sequenced. The repertoire was sequenced with immunoSEQ multiplex PCR; TCRdb's copy has only in-frame clones and lacks some. This sample has more than 150,000 clones, with about 13% found just once. The sample taken for sequencing was central memory CD4+ T cells from blood. The receptors derive from a woman aged 18-35 years in good health.

The chain combines TRBV30 with TRBJ1-5; no reliable D call. V lost 1 base and J lost 12, with 16 bases in between. Per the germline V gene, CDR1 is GTSNPN and CDR2 is SVGIG (reference sequence). The CDR3 extends over 13 amino acids. The CDR3 loop reads CAWSGWGDGLQHF. Written as DNA, the CDR3 is TGTGCCTGGAGTGGTTGGGGAGACGGCCTCCAGCATTTT.

The J gene is TRBJ1-2, the V gene TRBV4-1; 8 bases are shared with TRBD1. Germline assignment: CDR1 MGHRA and CDR2 YSYEKL. The CDR3 loop spans 16 amino acids. Unmatched junction bases numbered 8, after V lost 1 base and J lost 4 bases. The CDR3 DNA follows: TGCGCCAGCAGCCAAGTCGGGCAGGGGGCCATCTATGGCTACACCTTC. As protein: CASSQVGQGAIYGYTF.

This clone was detected only a few times. The V gene is TRBV27, the J gene TRBJ2-1; 7 bases are a match to TRBD1. CDR1 and CDR2 from the germline V gene are MNHEY and SMNVEV (reference sequence). CDR3 size: 18 residues. V was clipped by 6 bases and J by 0 bases; unmatched bases: 14. The CDR3 DNA reads TGTGCCAGCAGAGGTGGGAAAGGGGGCGCTCCCTCCTACAATGAGCAGTTCTTC. It specifies CASRGGKGGAPSYNEQFF.

This clone was observed at least ten times. The genes are TRBV28 and TRBJ1-5; 8 bases line up with TRBD1. Germline loops: CDR1 MDHEN, CDR2 SYDVKM. The trim removed 6 bases at V and 3 bases at J, leaving 7 bases unmatched. This CDR3 has 15 amino acids. CDR3: CASRRGQGTNQPQHF. The CDR3 DNA reads TGTGCCAGCAGACGAGGACAGGGTACCAATCAGCCCCAGCATTTT.

This clone has just a few counts. This chain connects TRBV29-1 to TRBJ1-1, with D perhaps TRBD1 (6 bases). With 7 bases removed from V and 2 bases from J, the gap between germline ends came to 14 bases. In germline, CDR1 is SQVTM, CDR2 ANQGSEA. The CDR3 runs 13 residues. In nucleotides, the CDR3 is TGCAGCGGGATTAGACAGGACAACACTGAAGCTTTCTTT. This sequence encodes CSGIRQDNTEAFF.

This chain joins TRBV7-2 and TRBJ2-1; D uncertain. The V end lost 1 base, the J end lost 5 bases, and 6 bases lay between the germline ends. Looked up from germline, CDR1 is SGHTA and CDR2 is FQGNSA. The CDR3 runs to 13 residues. Written as DNA, the CDR3 is TGTGCCAGCAGCTTAGGACAAGACAATGAGCAGTTCTTC. Translated: CASSLGQDNEQFF.

The rearrangement uses TRBV5-1 and TRBJ2-3; 11 nucleotides agree with TRBD2. V lost 0 bases, J lost 4 bases, and 4 bases stayed unmatched. The germline CDR1 and CDR2 sequences are SGHRS and YFSETQ. The CDR3 sequence is 16 residues long. DNA of the CDR3: TGCGCCAGCAGCTTGGTCCTAGCGGGAGGATCAGATACGCAGTATTTT. Encoded protein: CASSLVLAGGSDTQYF.

The gene calls are TRBV7-9 and TRBJ1-1; D ambiguous. This CDR3 is built from 15 residues. Germline loops: CDR1 SEHNR, CDR2 FQNEAQ (reference sequence). V lost 3 bases to trimming and J lost 1 base, with 12 bases between them. The chain's CDR3 is CASSFPGGWNTEAFF. DNA for the CDR3: TGTGCCAGCAGCTTCCCAGGAGGGTGGAACACTGAAGCTTTCTTT. Supplemented by reference TRBV7-9 and TRBJ1-1, the full variable domain reads DTGVSQNPRHKITKRGQNVTFRCDPISEHNRLYWYRQTLGQGPEFLTYFQNEAQLEKSRLLSDRFSAERPKGSFSTLEIQRTEQGDSAMYLCASSFPGGWNTEAFFGQGTRLTVV.

This clone was detected only a few times. CDR3 DNA sequence: TGTGCCAGCAGTTCCCCCCGGTCCTACAATGAGCAGTTCTTC. Translating it yields CASSSPRSYNEQFF. The J gene is TRBJ2-1, the V gene TRBV28; no definite D call. CDR1 is MDHEN and CDR2 is SYDVKM in the germline V gene. The CDR3 covers 14 residues. V lost 4 bases and J lost 1, with 8 bases in between. Full variable domain (remainder filled in from reference TRBV28 and TRBJ2-1): DVKVTQSSRYLVKRTGEKVFLECVQDMDHENMFWYRQDPGLGLRLIYFSYDVKMKEKGDIPEGYSVSREKKERFSLILESASTNQTSMYLCASSSPRSYNEQFFGPGTRLTVL.

This sequence joins TRBV5-4 and TRBJ2-1; 8 positions agree with TRBD2. With 7 bases clipped from V and 6 bases from J, the junction kept 12 bases outside the gene matches. From germline, CDR1 is SGHNT and CDR2 YYREEE (reference sequence). CDR3 length: 15 amino acids. CDR3 loop: CASGPWGGGRNEQFF. The DNA for the CDR3 is TGTGCCAGCGGGCCTTGGGGCGGGGGGCGCAATGAGCAGTTCTTC.

This clone has more than one count but fewer than ten. The genes are TRBV30 and TRBJ2-7; TRBD2 matches 11 bases. This CDR3 is built from 13 residues. With 2 bases clipped from V and 4 bases from J, the junction kept 1 base outside the gene matches. Germline V gene sequence: CDR1 GTSNPN, CDR2 SVGIG (reference sequence). The CDR3 DNA sequence: TGTGCCTGGAGTCGACTAGCGGGGTACGAGCAGTACTTC. It codes for CAWSRLAGYEQYF.

This clone has more than one count but fewer than ten. The gene calls are TRBV5-6 and TRBJ1-5, with D unclear. Germline V lookup: CDR1 SGHDT, CDR2 YYEEEE. The length of the CDR3 is 16 residues. Trimming pared 0 bases from V and 0 bases from J, leaving 10 bases between. The chain's CDR3 is CASSLAAGYSNQPQHF. The CDR3 DNA reads as TGTGCCAGCAGCTTGGCCGCGGGCTATAGCAATCAGCCCCAGCATTTT.

This clone was counted a few times. V gene TRBV15 combines with J gene TRBJ2-4, with 9 bases aligning to TRBD2. V trimming: 4 bases; J trimming: 0 bases; junction bases outside the gene matches: 4. The CDR3 is 16 amino acids. Germline lookup yields CDR1 LNHNV and CDR2 YYDKDF (reference sequence). The CDR3: CATSTGTSLAKNIQYF. The CDR3 region has the DNA TGTGCCACCAGCACCGGGACTAGCTTAGCCAAAAACATTCAGTACTTC.

This clone turned up a few times. V is TRBV29-1 and J is TRBJ2-7; TRBD2 aligns across 10 bases. The junction had 5 bases not matched to a gene; V was cut back by 3 bases and J by 6 bases. The germline V gene has CDR1 SQVTM and CDR2 ANQGSEA. This CDR3 comprises 13 residues. This CDR3 reads CSVDSSGSGEQYF. Written as DNA, the CDR3 is TGCAGCGTTGACTCTAGCGGGAGTGGCGAGCAGTACTTC.

This clone was observed a handful of times. The rearrangement uses TRBV28 and TRBJ1-1; D is unresolved. The CDR3 sequence is 11 residues long. The V gene's germline CDR1 is MDHEN and CDR2 SYDVKM. CDR3: CAIRTLGEAFF. The CDR3 DNA follows: TGTGCTATTAGAACTCTCGGTGAAGCTTTCTTT.

This clone was picked up a small number of times. V is TRBV7-9 and J is TRBJ2-7, with 11 bases fitting TRBD2. The CDR3 totals 15 residues. Trimming cost V 5 bases and J 1 base; bases outside gene matches: 4. Germline assignment: CDR1 SEHNR and CDR2 FQNEAQ (reference sequence). CDR3 residues: CASSPIAGGSYEQYF. The CDR3 nucleotides read TGTGCCAGCAGCCCAATAGCGGGAGGGTCCTACGAGCAGTACTTC.

V gene TRBV2 combines with J gene TRBJ1-2; possible D gene TRBD1, 6 bases. CDR1 and CDR2 from the germline V gene are SNHLY and FYNNEI. V was pared by 7 bases and J by 8 bases, with 20 bases between. The CDR3 loop spans 14 amino acids. The DNA for the CDR3 is TGTGCCAGCACGGGCAGGGGCTCGGTGGGAGGCTACACCTTC. It yields the protein CASTGRGSVGGYTF. Full variable domain (missing parts from reference TRBV2 and TRBJ1-2): EPEVTQTPSHQVTQMGQEVILRCVPISNHLYFYWYRQILGQKVEFLVSFYNNEISEKSEIFDDQFSVERPDGSNFTLKIRSTKLEDSAMYFCASTGRGSVGGYTFGSGTRLTVV.

This clone has just a few counts. The gene calls are TRBV29-1 and TRBJ1-5, with D perhaps matching TRBD1 (6 bases). With 7 bases removed from V and 7 bases from J, the gap between germline ends came to 17 bases. The CDR3 sequence is 13 residues long. Germline V gives CDR1 SQVTM, CDR2 ANQGSEA. The CDR3 DNA follows: TGCAGCGCCCTGGGGGGGCAGGGCCAGCCCCAGCATTTT. As protein: CSALGGQGQPQHF. Full variable domain (outside the CDR3, taken from reference TRBV29-1 and TRBJ1-5): SAVISQKPSRDICQRGTSLTIQCQVDSQVTMMFWYRQQPGQSLTLIATANQGSEATYESGFVIDKFPISRPNLTFSTLTVSNMSPEDSSIYLCSALGGQGQPQHFGDGTRLSIL.